The entry below gives a single T cell receptor (beta chain) sequence along with its context. The antigen is not known. This sample was taken from a study of identifying expanded T cells in peripheral blood. Clones were read by immunoSEQ multiplex PCR, and TCRdb kept only the in-frame ones, dropping some. Here the sample spans some 80,000 clones, 85% to 90% being singletons. During the collection period, no donor immune events like infections were recorded. General study points: Over around two and four weeks, about 15 and 19 clones changed, versus around 1.3 between replicates. Across healthy donors, higher total template counts meant significantly greater roughly 2-week count variance.

The germline CDR1 and CDR2 sequences are MGHRA and YSYEKL. With 3 bases clipped from V and 4 bases from J, the junction kept 8 bases outside the gene matches. The CDR3 spans 15 residues. The receptor was isolated from a person aged 18 to 75 in good health. This chain connects TRBV4-1 to TRBJ1-2, with 7 bases lining up with TRBD1. Sequencing was done on a sample of blood. The CDR3 nucleotides read TGCGCCAGCAGCCACACCCGGGACAGCCGCTATGGCTACACCTTC. Protein: CASSHTRDSRYGYTF.